A single sample is the source of the 30 T cell receptor beta chains below, sequenced in a study of cytomegalovirus exposure and HLA in healthy donors. In the PCR, 60 Vbeta and 13 Jbeta primers were used. The protocol was immunoSEQ multiplex PCR, while the TCRdb copy is restricted to in-frame clones and leaves out a portion. This table has approximately 140,000 clones, about 85% appearing once. The sequenced sample consisted of PBMCs. The receptors originated from a boy aged 10-17 years in good health and CMV-seronegative.

V is TRBV4-3 and J is TRBJ2-2; tentatively, D is TRBD1 (5 bases). Germline V gene data show CDR1 as LGHNA and CDR2 as YSLEER. Trimming took 4 bases from V and 1 from J, leaving 10 bases between them. The CDR3 has 15 amino acids. The CDR3 DNA reads TGCGCCAGCAGCCTGTCGACAGTGAACACCGGGGAGCTGTTTTTT. Residues: CASSLSTVNTGELFF.

The genes are TRBV5-4 and TRBJ2-5; 7 bases align to TRBD2. The CDR3 consists of 15 residues. Germline lookup yields CDR1 SGHNT and CDR2 YYREEE (reference sequence). J gave up 1 base and V 3 bases, and 6 bases lay outside the gene matches. As DNA, the CDR3 is TGTGCCAGCAGCTCCCCCAGCGGGACCCAAGAGACCCAGTACTTC. Translation: CASSSPSGTQETQYF.

This clone was observed a single time. The CDR3 DNA sequence: TGTGCCAGTAGTAGAACTAGACTGGAGTTCGAGGAGCTGTTTTTT. This translates into CASSRTRLEFEELFF. This sequence joins TRBV19 and TRBJ2-2, with a possible D match to TRBD2 (5 bases). Germline assignment: CDR1 LNHDA and CDR2 SQIVND (reference sequence). The germline V and J ends were trimmed by 4 bases and 10 bases, with 19 bases remaining between them. The CDR3 covers 15 residues.

The V and J genes are TRBV10-3 and TRBJ2-5; 7 bases map to TRBD2. V lost 3 bases, J lost 1 base, and 8 bases stayed unmatched. Germline V gene lookup returns CDR1 ENHRY and CDR2 SYGVKD. The CDR3 is made up of 16 amino acids. DNA for the CDR3: TGTGCCATCAGTGAAGAAGCGGGGAATGTCCAAGAGACCCAGTACTTC. Residues: CAISEEAGNVQETQYF.

The V and J genes are TRBV5-1 and TRBJ2-3; tentative D call: TRBD1 (7 bases). Germline V gene sequence: CDR1 SGHRS, CDR2 YFSETQ. CDR3 length equals 16 residues. The V end lost 4 bases, the J end lost 3 bases, and 18 bases lay between the germline ends. The CDR3 nucleotides are TGCGCCAGCAGCCAGGGGGGACTTTGGACTACAGATACGCAGTATTTT. This gives the protein CASSQGGLWTTDTQYF.

The chain uses TRBV13 and TRBJ1-3; TRBD1 matches at 7 bases. Germline V gene data show CDR1 as PRHDT and CDR2 as FYEKMQ (reference sequence). This CDR3 spans 16 amino acids. Unmatched junction bases numbered 10, after V lost 5 bases and J lost 3 bases. Here the CDR3 DNA reads TGTGCCAGCAGCCTGCAAACAGGGGTTTTTGGAAACACCATATATTTT. It encodes CASSLQTGVFGNTIYF.

This chain joins TRBV4-3 and TRBJ2-7; no definite D call. CDR3 length: 16 residues. Trimming stripped 3 bases from V and 0 bases from J, with 15 bases between. Germline V gene sequence: CDR1 LGHNA, CDR2 YSLEER. The CDR3 loop is CASSQTVALSSYEQYF. CDR3 DNA: TGCGCCAGCAGCCAGACCGTAGCATTGAGCTCCTACGAGCAGTACTTC.

This chain links TRBV7-6 with TRBJ2-5, with TRBD2 identical over 10 bases. Germline values: CDR1 SGHVS, CDR2 FNYEAQ. Trimming at V came to 4 bases and at J to 4 bases, leaving 3 bases not matched to a gene. This CDR3 spans 14 amino acids. Written as DNA, the CDR3 is TGTGCCAGCAGCTCAGCGGGGGGGCCAGAGACCCAGTACTTC. Its translation is CASSSAGGPETQYF.

This clone was recorded once. The V gene is TRBV4-3, the J gene TRBJ2-3, with TRBD1 matching 8 bases. J gave up 3 bases and V 4 bases, and 3 bases lay outside the gene matches. This CDR3 comprises 14 residues. Germline CDR1 is LGHNA and CDR2 is YSLEER. The CDR3 is CASSPRGLTDTQYF. In DNA, the CDR3 is TGCGCCAGCAGCCCCAGGGGGCTGACAGATACGCAGTATTTT.

The rearrangement links TRBV2 to TRBJ2-3; D remains ambiguous. Germline values: CDR1 SNHLY, CDR2 FYNNEI. Trimming cost V 6 bases and J 1 base, with 8 bases left between them. The CDR3 is 13 amino acids. The CDR3 nucleotides read TGTGCCAGCAGCCAGGCCCGCACAGATACGCAGTATTTT. Protein: CASSQARTDTQYF.

V gene TRBV7-2 combines with J gene TRBJ1-2, with TRBD1 as a possible D gene (5 bases). This CDR3 comprises 15 residues. CDR1 and CDR2 from the germline V gene are SGHTA and FQGNSA. V was clipped by 2 bases and J by 7 bases, with 17 bases between them. The CDR3 bases are TGTGCCAGCAGCTTAACCAACCGAGGCGGGGCTGGCTACACCTTC. Its protein is CASSLTNRGGAGYTF.

Comment on this clone: One end of the junction does not line up with germline, which may come from a read error. V is TRBV5-8 and J is TRBJ2-4; D is unresolved. This CDR3 is 15 amino acids long. Germline V gene sequence: CDR1 SGHTS, CDR2 YDEGEE. CDR3 loop: CASSLTLLAINIQYF. The CDR3 DNA is TGTGCCAGCAGCTTGACACTGTTAGCCATAAACATTCAGTACTTC.

This chain joins TRBV2 and TRBJ2-3; D is unresolved. Germline lookup yields CDR1 SNHLY and CDR2 FYNNEI. V was trimmed by 9 bases and J by 2 bases, leaving 9 bases between them. This CDR3 is built from 12 residues. CDR3 DNA sequence: TGTGCCAGTAAGGAGCTCACAGATACGCAGTATTTT. Translation: CASKELTDTQYF.

The rearrangement links TRBV21-1 to TRBJ2-1; the DNA was not compared with TRBD2, the D call given in the table. TRBV21-1 is a documented pseudogene. This CDR3 spans 15 amino acids. Here the CDR3 DNA reads TGTGCCAGCAGCAATTCGGACGGAGGGAACAATGAGCAGTTCTTC. Its protein is CASSNSDGGNNEQFF.

The chain combines TRBV30 with TRBJ1-5, with TRBD1 as a possible D gene (6 bases). Trimming removed 5 bases at V and 7 bases at J, with 12 bases between. Germline CDR1 reads GTSNPN; CDR2 reads SVGIG (reference sequence). The CDR3 consists of 12 residues. The CDR3 is CAWATGTQPQHF. CDR3 sequence (DNA): TGTGCCTGGGCCACAGGGACCCAGCCCCAGCATTTT. The full variable domain, its missing parts supplied by reference TRBV30 and TRBJ1-5, is SQTIHQWPATLVQPVGSPLSLECTVEGTSNPNLYWYRQAAGRGLQLLFYSVGIGQISSEVPQNLSASRPQDRQFILSSKKLLLSDSGFYLCAWATGTQPQHFGDGTRLSIL.

A few counts support this clone. The genes are TRBV7-9 and TRBJ1-1; D is possibly TRBD1 (6 bases). Per germline, CDR1 SEHNR and CDR2 FQNEAQ (reference sequence). The CDR3 has 14 amino acids. Trimming removed 6 bases from V and 0 bases from J, with 11 bases in between. CDR3 in amino acids: CASRETGLNTEAFF. The CDR3 nucleotides are TGTGCCAGCAGGGAGACAGGCCTGAACACTGAAGCTTTCTTT.

This chain uses TRBV5-4 with TRBJ2-5; D gene unclear. The CDR3 consists of 13 residues. V lost 0 bases to trimming and J lost 2 bases, with 5 bases between them. Germline CDR1 is SGHNT and CDR2 is YYREEE (reference sequence). CDR3 nucleotide sequence: TGTGCCAGCAGCTTGGTACAGCAAGAGACCCAGTACTTC. Translated: CASSLVQQETQYF.

The chain has TRBV19 and TRBJ1-2, with 8 bases matching TRBD1. The junction had 7 bases not matched to a gene; V was cut back by 3 bases and J by 4 bases. The CDR3 covers 15 residues. Germline CDR1 LNHDA, CDR2 SQIVND (reference sequence). The CDR3 sequence: CASSMDRDKVYGYTF. CDR3 nucleotides: TGTGCCAGTAGTATGGACAGGGATAAGGTCTATGGCTACACCTTC. Full variable domain (missing parts from reference TRBV19 and TRBJ1-2): DGGITQSPKYLFRKEGQNVTLSCEQNLNHDAMYWYRQDPGQGLRLIYYSQIVNDFQKGDIAEGYSVSREKKESFPLTVTSAQKNPTAFYLCASSMDRDKVYGYTFGSGTRLTVV.

The chain's CDR3 is CASSGTGGITAFF. As DNA, the CDR3 is TGTGCCAGCAGCGGGACAGGGGGGATCACGGCTTTCTTT. The chain links TRBV25-1 to TRBJ1-1, with TRBD1 identical over 11 bases. CDR1 MGHDK and CDR2 SYGVNS come from the germline V gene. The CDR3 is 13 residues long. V shed 6 bases and J 11 bases; nucleotides not matched to a gene: 8.

This chain uses TRBV4-3 with TRBJ2-3; no clear D. This CDR3 contains 15 residues. The germline CDR1 and CDR2 sequences are LGHNA and YSLEER. The V end lost 4 bases, the J end lost 3 bases, and 14 bases lay between the germline ends. In DNA form, the CDR3 reads TGCGCCAGCAGCCTCTCCGGGTCTCGAACAGATACGCAGTATTTT. The encoded protein is CASSLSGSRTDTQYF.

The V call is TRBV6-6, the J call TRBJ1-2; 11 bases fit TRBD1. Germline CDR1 and CDR2: MNHNY and SVGAGI (reference sequence). CDR3 length: 15 residues. V gave up 2 bases and J gave up 4 bases; unmatched junction bases: 3. CDR3 protein: CASSYLDRGLYGYTF. DNA of the CDR3: TGTGCCAGCAGTTACCTGGACAGGGGGCTCTATGGCTACACCTTC.

The rearrangement joins TRBV5-5 to TRBJ1-5; 10 positions agree with TRBD1. V lost 0 bases, J lost 6 bases, and 3 bases stayed unmatched. This CDR3 spans 15 amino acids. Germline loops: CDR1 SGHKS, CDR2 YYEKEE (reference sequence). For the CDR3, the DNA is TGTGCCAGCAGCTTGGGACAGGGGGCTAGTCAGCCCCAGCATTTT. This encodes CASSLGQGASQPQHF. The full variable domain, its missing parts supplied by reference TRBV5-5 and TRBJ1-5, is DAGVTQSPTHLIKTRGQQVTLRCSPISGHKSVSWYQQVLGQGPQFIFQYYEKEERGRGNFPDRFSARQFPNYSSELNVNALLLGDSALYLCASSLGQGASQPQHFGDGTRLSIL.

J is TRBJ1-1 and V is TRBV4-1; D not certain. V lost 0 bases and J lost 4, with 15 bases in between. This CDR3 region has 16 residues. The germline gives CDR1 MGHRA, CDR2 YSYEKL. Here the CDR3 reads CASSQEFGIAGTEAFF. The CDR3 DNA is TGCGCCAGCAGCCAAGAATTCGGGATTGCTGGCACTGAAGCTTTCTTT.

The chain recombines TRBV4-3 with TRBJ2-7; the match to TRBD1 covers 7 bases. The CDR3 loop spans 15 amino acids. Germline loops: CDR1 LGHNA, CDR2 YSLEER. V dropped 1 base and J dropped 2; count of bases not matched to a gene: 5. The CDR3 region has the DNA TGCGCCAGCAGCCAAGGACAGGGATCCCCCTACGAGCAGTACTTC. It encodes CASSQGQGSPYEQYF.

The chain carries TRBV5-1 and TRBJ2-3; TRBD2 matches at 12 bases. Germline CDR1 reads SGHRS; CDR2 reads YFSETQ. The CDR3 runs 16 residues. V gave up 6 bases and J gave up 1 base; unmatched junction bases: 6. The CDR3 protein is CASTSSGRVGTDTQYF. DNA for the CDR3: TGCGCCAGCACCTCTAGCGGGAGGGTTGGCACAGATACGCAGTATTTT.

This clone appeared a single time. The genes are TRBV7-3 and TRBJ2-3; 7 positions match TRBD1. V shed 4 bases, J shed 2 bases, and the junction held 3 bases outside the gene matches. CDR1 and CDR2 from the germline V gene are SGHTA and FQGTGA. The CDR3 totals 14 residues. The CDR3 is CASSSQGVTDTQYF. In DNA, the CDR3 is TGTGCCAGCAGCTCTCAGGGGGTCACAGATACGCAGTATTTT. The whole variable domain, filled in from reference TRBV7-3 and TRBJ2-3, reads GAGVSQTPSNKVTEKGKYVELRCDPISGHTALYWYRQSLGQGPEFLIYFQGTGAADDSGLPNDRFFAVRPEGSVSTLKIQRTERGDSAVYLCASSSQGVTDTQYFGPGTRLTVL.

V and J are TRBV13 and TRBJ2-1, with 7 bases fitting TRBD1. This CDR3 comprises 13 residues. V trimming: 8 bases; J trimming: 1 base; junction bases outside the gene matches: 2. Germline CDR1 is PRHDT and CDR2 is FYEKMQ (reference sequence). The CDR3 loop reads CASRQGSYNEQFF. DNA of the CDR3: TGTGCCAGCCGACAGGGATCCTACAATGAGCAGTTCTTC.

The V call is TRBV14, the J call TRBJ2-3; D gene uncertain. Germline V gene lookup returns CDR1 SGHDN and CDR2 FVKESK. The CDR3 is 15 residues long. V was clipped by 0 bases and J by 6 bases, with 13 bases between them. CDR3 region: CASSQEAESWDTQYF. In DNA, the CDR3 is TGTGCCAGCAGCCAAGAGGCGGAGTCGTGGGATACGCAGTATTTT.

The V call is TRBV7-2, the J call TRBJ2-7; D is undetermined. The germline V gene has CDR1 SGHTA and CDR2 FQGNSA. V lost 7 bases, J lost 7 bases, and 11 bases lay in between. This CDR3 spans 11 amino acids. The CDR3 DNA reads as TGTGCCAGCACCGTCCTATGGGAGCAGTACTTC. Translating it yields CASTVLWEQYF.

The chain recombines TRBV18 with TRBJ1-5, with D possibly being TRBD1 (6 bases). This CDR3 contains 16 residues. CDR1 KGHSH and CDR2 LQKENI come from the germline V gene. Trimming removed 2 bases at V and 1 base at J, with 12 bases between. CDR3 nucleotide sequence: TGTGCCAGCTCACCAACCGAGGACAGAAGCAATCAGCCCCAGCATTTT. This encodes CASSPTEDRSNQPQHF. The full variable domain, its missing parts supplied by reference TRBV18 and TRBJ1-5, is NAGVMQNPRHLVRRRGQEARLRCSPMKGHSHVYWYRQLPEEGLKFMVYLQKENIIDESGMPKERFSAEFPKEGPSILRIQQVVRGDSAAYFCASSPTEDRSNQPQHFGDGTRLSIL.